This entry concerns a single T cell receptor beta chain. In the authors' methods: Counts of nucleated cells, estimated from reference gene primer amplification, were obtained. TCRdb keeps only in-frame clones here, not all; method: immunoSEQ multiplex PCR. V, J and clone size are those of that table, while D and trimming were read from the DNA. Of roughly 35,000 clones in the sample, approximately 80% were seen once. These data originate in a study of blood T cell repertoires in COVID-19. About the research overall: The cDNA or gDNA used as material had been derived from T cells, B-cell-depleted T cells, or PBMCs.

This CDR3 contains 17 residues. Trimming removed 0 bases at V and 3 bases at J, with 15 bases between. Germline CDR1 and CDR2: MNHEY and SVGEGT. The rearrangement links TRBV6-2 or TRBV6-3 to TRBJ1-5; possibly TRBD1 for D (6 bases). Sequenced: peripheral blood. The TCR was taken from a man between 65 and 85 years old with acute or convalescent COVID-19. For the CDR3, the DNA is TGTGCCAGCAGTTACTCCATGACAGGACATGACAATCAGCCCCAGCATTTT. As protein: CASSYSMTGHDNQPQHF.